This entry lists 23 T cell receptor beta chains sequenced from one sample in a study of blood T cell repertoires in COVID-19. Generated by immunoSEQ multiplex PCR, the TCRdb table keeps only in-frame clones and is missing some. The repertoire holds a few hundred thousand clones, with 88% as singletons. The sequenced sample consisted of PBMCs or T cells enriched from blood (not recorded which). These receptors were taken from a young woman who had recovered from COVID-19.

The chain employs TRBV19 and TRBJ2-4, with TRBD1 matching over 7 bases. Germline lookup yields CDR1 LNHDA and CDR2 SQIVND (reference sequence). This CDR3 is 11 amino acids long. V shed 10 bases, J shed 8 bases, and the junction held 5 bases outside the gene matches. The CDR3 region has the DNA TGTGCCATTCGACAGGGCTACATTCAGTACTTC. Encoded protein: CAIRQGYIQYF. The whole variable domain, filled in from reference TRBV19 and TRBJ2-4, reads DGGITQSPKYLFRKEGQNVTLSCEQNLNHDAMYWYRQDPGQGLRLIYYSQIVNDFQKGDIAEGYSVSREKKESFPLTVTSAQKNPTAFYLCAIRQGYIQYFGAGTRLSVL.

The genes are TRBV5-5 and TRBJ2-2; 7 nucleotides agree with TRBD1. Unmatched junction bases numbered 4, after V lost 5 bases and J lost 6 bases. CDR1 and CDR2 from the germline V gene are SGHKS and YYEKEE (reference sequence). This CDR3 contains 13 residues. The CDR3 sequence: CASSPQGSGELFF. DNA for the CDR3: TGTGCCAGCAGTCCACAGGGGTCCGGGGAGCTGTTTTTT.

This clone was seen just once. CDR3 DNA sequence: TGTGCCAGCAGTAGGCAGGGGGCGACTGAAGCTTTCTTT. Translation: CASSRQGATEAFF. V and J are TRBV11-3 and TRBJ1-1; 8 positions agree with TRBD1. Germline V gene lookup returns CDR1 SGHNT and CDR2 YENEEA. The CDR3 loop spans 13 amino acids. Trimming cost V 6 bases and J 5 bases; bases outside gene matches: 5.

The chain uses TRBV2 and TRBJ2-3; possible D gene TRBD2, 7 bases. Trimming removed 8 bases at V and 0 bases at J, with 15 bases between. This CDR3 is built from 15 residues. CDR1 and CDR2 (germline): SNHLY, FYNNEI. This chain's CDR3 is CASGDGGPSTDTQYF. The CDR3 nucleotides are TGTGCCAGCGGGGACGGGGGGCCTAGCACAGATACGCAGTATTTT.

This clone was counted a single time. V is TRBV10-1 and J is TRBJ1-5, with D perhaps TRBD1 (6 bases). The CDR3 consists of 17 residues. Trimming took off 0 bases at V and 3 bases at J, with 15 bases between the two ends. Germline CDR1 is WNHNN and CDR2 is SYGVQD (reference sequence). In DNA, the CDR3 is TGCGCCAGCAGTGAGTCCCCAGGGGCAGAAGACAATCAGCCCCAGCATTTT. Translated, it gives CASSESPGAEDNQPQHF.

The CDR3 protein is CASTKRRGTEAFF. The CDR3 region has the DNA TGTGCCAGCACCAAACGCCGGGGAACTGAAGCTTTCTTT. The gene calls are TRBV12-3 or TRBV12-4 and TRBJ1-1; no definite D call. The CDR3 consists of 13 residues. The ends were cut back, 7 bases at V and 5 bases at J, with 14 bases in the middle.

This sequence joins TRBV9 and TRBJ1-3; D unclear. CDR1 is SGDLS and CDR2 is YYNGEE in the germline V gene. V gave up 4 bases and J gave up 0 bases, with 11 bases separating them. The CDR3 is 15 residues long. The CDR3 is CASSPRRSSGNTIYF. CDR3 DNA: TGTGCCAGCAGCCCCCGACGGAGCTCTGGAAACACCATATATTTT.

This clone was detected only a few times. The chain combines TRBV5-5 with TRBJ2-2; D may be TRBD1 (6 bases). The CDR3 spans 15 residues. V lost 4 bases and J 7 bases, leaving 17 bases between the germline ends. The germline V gene has CDR1 SGHKS and CDR2 YYEKEE (reference sequence). The CDR3 is CASSLTQGSGGELFF. For the CDR3, the DNA is TGTGCCAGCAGCCTGACGCAGGGGTCGGGCGGGGAGCTGTTTTTT.

The rearrangement joins TRBV5-1 to TRBJ2-5; 8 bases fit TRBD1. V was pared by 4 bases and J by 7 bases, with 12 bases of the junction left unmatched. The CDR3 consists of 15 residues. Per germline, CDR1 SGHRS and CDR2 YFSETQ. The DNA for the CDR3 is TGCGCCAGCAGCGGAACAGGGGGGAGCGGCGGGACCCAGTACTTC. Protein: CASSGTGGSGGTQYF.

The chain recombines TRBV30 with TRBJ2-7; a possible D gene is TRBD2 (5 bases). Trimming pared 4 bases from V and 3 bases from J, leaving 10 bases between. CDR3 size: 12 residues. Per germline, CDR1 GTSNPN and CDR2 SVGIG (reference sequence). CDR3 bases: TGTGCCTGGAATACGGGGAACTACGAGCAGTACTTC. Translation gives CAWNTGNYEQYF.

This chain uses TRBV5-4 with TRBJ1-1, with 7 bases identical to TRBD1. The CDR3 consists of 13 residues. Germline CDR1 SGHNT, CDR2 YYREEE (reference sequence). V gave up 4 bases and J gave up 2 bases; unmatched junction bases: 2. The CDR3 reads CASSQGGNTEAFF. The CDR3 nucleotides read TGTGCCAGCAGCCAGGGGGGTAACACTGAAGCTTTCTTT.

The chain carries TRBV28 and TRBJ1-1; possibly TRBD1 for D (5 bases). CDR1 is MDHEN, CDR2 SYDVKM, per germline. There are 12 residues in the CDR3. Trimming took off 4 bases at V and 11 bases at J, with 14 bases between the two ends. CDR3 DNA: TGTGCCAGCAGTTCCCTCGGCCGGGGGGCTTTCTTT. This sequence encodes CASSSLGRGAFF.

The chain combines TRBV18 with TRBJ2-1; 8 nucleotides line up with TRBD1. Trimming at V came to 0 bases and at J to 0 bases, leaving 4 bases not matched to a gene. The CDR3 runs 17 residues. Germline V gene lookup returns CDR1 KGHSH and CDR2 LQKENI. The CDR3 protein is CASSPPARGLSYNEQFF. The CDR3 coding sequence is TGTGCCAGCTCACCACCAGCCAGGGGGCTCTCCTACAATGAGCAGTTCTTC.

This chain joins TRBV19 and TRBJ2-3; 7 nucleotides match TRBD2. The germline V gene encodes CDR1 LNHDA and CDR2 SQIVND (reference sequence). After removal of 5 bases from V and 3 bases from J, the junction contained 8 bases not matched to a gene. The CDR3 is 15 residues long. CDR3 sequence reads: CASSRDGTTTDTQYF. CDR3 bases: TGTGCCAGTAGTCGGGACGGGACTACGACAGATACGCAGTATTTT.

This rearrangement joins TRBV7-2 to TRBJ2-5; D perhaps matches TRBD1 (5 bases). Trimming stripped 1 base from V and 3 bases from J, with 12 bases between. The CDR3 totals 15 residues. The V gene's germline CDR1 is SGHTA and CDR2 FQGNSA. CDR3 sequence reads: CASSLVGRAEETQYF. The CDR3 region has the DNA TGTGCCAGCAGCTTAGTAGGCAGGGCGGAAGAGACCCAGTACTTC.

This clone was seen more than once but under ten times. The chain has TRBV4-1 and TRBJ2-7; 11 bases are a match to TRBD2. V gave up 3 bases and J gave up 7 bases; unmatched junction bases: 8. The CDR3 length is 15 residues. From germline, CDR1 is MGHRA and CDR2 YSYEKL. In nucleotides, the CDR3 is TGCGCCAGCAGCCAGAATAGCGGGGGGGCGTGGGAGCAGTACTTC. Protein product: CASSQNSGGAWEQYF.

This clone was seen more than once but under ten times. This chain connects TRBV6-5 to TRBJ1-2; 7 positions agree with TRBD1. The CDR3 is 15 residues long. Trimming at V came to 6 bases and at J to 0 bases, leaving 7 bases not matched to a gene. CDR1 is MNHEY and CDR2 is SVGAGI in the germline V gene. The CDR3 nucleotides read TGTGCCAGCAGACCCCAGGGGGTAGCTAACTATGGCTACACCTTC. Residues: CASRPQGVANYGYTF.

The chain has TRBV6-2 or TRBV6-3 and TRBJ1-2; 8 nucleotides align to TRBD1. V shed 4 bases and J 4 bases; nucleotides not matched to a gene: 5. The germline CDR1 and CDR2 sequences are MNHEY and SVGEGT. This CDR3 contains 14 residues. The CDR3 coding sequence is TGTGCCAGCAGTTCCACGGACAGGGTCTATGGCTACACCTTC. Translating it yields CASSSTDRVYGYTF.

The genes are TRBV10-1 and TRBJ2-1; TRBD2 matches 8 bases. Germline V gene sequence: CDR1 WNHNN, CDR2 SYGVQD (reference sequence). The V gene end was trimmed by 0 bases and the J gene end by 0 bases; junction bases not matched to a gene: 10. CDR3 size: 19 residues. CDR3 sequence (DNA): TGCGCCAGCAGTGAGTCAGGCGGGGGGCTCCCAAGCTCCTACAATGAGCAGTTCTTC. Encoded protein: CASSESGGGLPSSYNEQFF.

The chain combines TRBV20-1 with TRBJ1-1, with unresolved D. The germline V gene has CDR1 DFQATT and CDR2 SNEGSKA (reference sequence). This CDR3 has 10 residues. Deletions cut 6 bases from V and 10 bases from J, with 12 bases between. The CDR3 loop reads CSAQVLAAFF. The CDR3 DNA sequence: TGCAGTGCCCAGGTCCTCGCAGCTTTCTTT.

The V gene is TRBV1, the J gene TRBJ1-4; the D call in the table, TRBD1, was not verified against the DNA. TRBV1 represents a pseudogene. This CDR3 is 15 amino acids long. CDR3 sequence: CTSSPTGTVATKLFF. The DNA for the CDR3 is TGCACCAGCAGCCCGACCGGGACAGTCGCCACTAAACTGTTTTTT.

The gene calls are TRBV30 and TRBJ2-7; TRBD1 aligns across 10 bases. V dropped 5 bases and J dropped 4; count of bases not matched to a gene: 11. The length of the CDR3 is 15 residues. The germline CDR1 and CDR2 sequences are GTSNPN and SVGIG (reference sequence). The CDR3 bases are TGTGCCTGGCCCCGATCGGGACAGGGGTTATACGAGCAGTACTTC. Protein sequence: CAWPRSGQGLYEQYF.

The genes are TRBV4-1 and TRBJ2-7; the D gene is possibly TRBD2 (7 bases). Germline V lookup: CDR1 MGHRA, CDR2 YSYEKL. This CDR3 is built from 17 residues. Trimming shortened V by 4 bases and J by 1 base, and 20 bases separated the two germline ends. As DNA, the CDR3 is TGCGCCAGCAGCCCCCACGAACGTGGGGGGGCGTCCTACGAGCAGTACTTC. It specifies CASSPHERGGASYEQYF.